Below, 13 T cell receptor beta chains from the same sample are listed, as sequenced in a study of control samples from healthy donors and cancer patients. Here immunoSEQ multiplex PCR was the method, and the copy in TCRdb shows in-frame clones only, minus some. The sample holds over 100,000 clones, 80% to 95% seen once. The sequencing sample was made of blood. Receptor source: a middle-aged man in good health.

The V call is TRBV27, the J call TRBJ2-1; perhaps TRBD1 as D (6 bases). Trimming took 4 bases from V and 11 from J, leaving 18 bases between them. This CDR3 contains 14 residues. Per germline, CDR1 MNHEY and CDR2 SMNVEV (reference sequence). This CDR3 is CASSSKGVGFQQFF. Written as DNA, the CDR3 is TGTGCCAGCAGTTCAAAGGGGGTGGGATTTCAGCAGTTCTTC.

This clone is a singleton in its sample. The CDR3 spells CASSPDSYGYTF. In DNA, the CDR3 is TGTGCCAGCAGTCCGGACAGCTATGGCTACACCTTC. This chain links TRBV5-4 with TRBJ1-2; D is perhaps TRBD1 (6 bases). Trimming pared 5 bases from V and 4 bases from J, leaving 9 bases between. The CDR3 length is 12 residues. Germline CDR1 SGHNT, CDR2 YYREEE (reference sequence).

The chain links TRBV6-2 or TRBV6-3 to TRBJ2-1, with TRBD2 as a possible D gene (6 bases). In germline, CDR1 is MNHEY, CDR2 SVGEGT. The V end was cut by 0 bases, the J end by 0 bases, with 15 bases between. The CDR3 sequence is 18 residues long. For the CDR3, the DNA is TGTGCCAGCAGTTACTCGATCGGTAGCGGAAGCTCCTACAATGAGCAGTTCTTC. Its translation: CASSYSIGSGSSYNEQFF.

The V gene is TRBV18, the J gene TRBJ1-1; D remains ambiguous. The CDR3 is made up of 13 amino acids. V was cut by 5 bases and J by 6 bases, with 13 bases left in between. Germline values: CDR1 KGHSH, CDR2 LQKENI. Here the CDR3 DNA reads TGTGCCAGCTCATCTAGGACCAAACCTGAAGCTTTCTTT. This codes for CASSSRTKPEAFF.

V and J are TRBV27 and TRBJ1-4; tentative D call: TRBD1 (5 bases). V shed 6 bases and J shed 4 bases, with 15 bases lying between them. The CDR3 loop spans 15 amino acids. Germline V gene sequence: CDR1 MNHEY, CDR2 SMNVEV (reference sequence). DNA of the CDR3: TGTGCCAGCAGGTCGGGGACCGATCTTAATGAAAAACTGTTTTTT. This codes for CASRSGTDLNEKLFF.

This sequence joins TRBV5-1 and TRBJ1-6, with 7 bases identical to TRBD1. Per germline, CDR1 SGHRS and CDR2 YFSETQ. The CDR3 is 15 residues long. With V trimmed by 5 bases and J by 5 bases, 7 bases remained unmatched. In nucleotides, the CDR3 is TGCGCCAGCAGGTCCTCCGGGACAGATAATTCACCCCTCCACTTT. It specifies CASRSSGTDNSPLHF.

The chain is built from TRBV5-1 and TRBJ2-5; D not resolved. Trimming stripped 4 bases from V and 0 bases from J, with 4 bases between. CDR3 length: 12 amino acids. CDR1 SGHRS and CDR2 YFSETQ come from the germline V gene. This CDR3 is CASSVNQETQYF. For the CDR3, the DNA is TGCGCCAGCAGCGTAAACCAAGAGACCCAGTACTTC. Full variable domain (missing parts from reference TRBV5-1 and TRBJ2-5): KAGVTQTPRYLIKTRGQQVTLSCSPISGHRSVSWYQQTPGQGLQFLFEYFSETQRNKGNFPGRFSGRQFSNSRSEMNVSTLELGDSALYLCASSVNQETQYFGPGTRLLVL.

The chain combines TRBV5-3 with TRBJ1-6, with D unresolved. TRBV5-3 is an open reading frame, and its role is uncertain. Trimming took 2 bases from V and 0 from J, leaving 15 bases between them. The CDR3 is 18 amino acids. CDR3 nucleotide sequence: TGTGCCAGAAGCTTCTTGGGCCACCTCAGCTCCTATAATTCACCCCTCCACTTT. Translation: CARSFLGHLSSYNSPLHF.

In DNA, the CDR3 is TGTGCCAGCAGTTTTGAGCGGGGGGGCCGCGCAGATACGCAGTATTTT. Translated, it gives CASSFERGGRADTQYF. The V gene is TRBV28, the J gene TRBJ2-3; 10 bases match TRBD2. CDR1 and CDR2 (germline): MDHEN, SYDVKM. This CDR3 comprises 16 residues. The trim removed 3 bases at V and 4 bases at J, leaving 7 bases unmatched.

CDR3 residues: CASSLAGGAGNTIYF. CDR3 nucleotides: TGCGCCAGCAGCTTGGCCGGGGGTGCTGGAAACACCATATATTTT. The chain links TRBV5-1 to TRBJ1-3; a possible D gene is TRBD1 (5 bases). In germline, CDR1 is SGHRS, CDR2 YFSETQ. Deletions cut 0 bases from V and 2 bases from J, with 9 bases between. CDR3 size: 15 residues.

The genes are TRBV6-5 and TRBJ1-2; D is ambiguous. Trimming removed 4 bases at V and 8 bases at J, with 17 bases between. The CDR3 has 14 residues. Per germline, CDR1 MNHEY and CDR2 SVGAGI. The CDR3 DNA is TGTGCCAGCAGTTTCTCTCCTCTACCTAACGGCTACACCTTC. Its translation is CASSFSPLPNGYTF.

The rearrangement joins TRBV7-2 to TRBJ2-5; TRBD1 matches 8 bases. The CDR3 runs 15 residues. CDR1 and CDR2 from the germline V gene are SGHTA and FQGNSA. The ends lost 5 bases at V and 5 bases at J; junction bases unmatched: 10. CDR3 region: CASSLGQGVRETQYF. The DNA of the CDR3 is TGTGCCAGCAGCCTCGGACAGGGAGTAAGGGAGACCCAGTACTTC.

The chain is built from TRBV6-5 and TRBJ2-2; D not certain. From germline, CDR1 is MNHEY and CDR2 SVGAGI. Trimming took 7 bases from V and 7 from J, leaving 16 bases between them. The CDR3 sequence is 14 residues long. CDR3 coding DNA: TGTGCCAGCAATGCCTTTCAAACAATCGGGGAGCTGTTTTTT. Translation: CASNAFQTIGELFF.